Listed below are T cell receptor beta chains from one sample, sequenced in a study of T cells in localized non-small cell lung cancer. Sequencing was performed with immunoSEQ multiplex PCR; in TCRdb, only in-frame clones are kept and a portion is missing. The sample includes 50,000 to 65,000 clones, 75% to 85% of them seen just once. The sample here was PBMCs, taken before any cancer treatment. The receptor source for this set is a man between 40 and 75 years old with stage II lung adenocarcinoma. CDR3s include the opening cysteine and the closing phenylalanine or tryptophan. Each record gives: clone size, V gene, J gene, D gene, CDR3 DNA, CDR3 protein. A D gene is named only where the DNA matches it firmly. Not all rows give a size; the values are once, few, many and, for expanded clones, a class.

clone size: -
V gene: TRBV5-1
J gene: TRBJ1-1
D gene: -
CDR3 DNA: TGCGCCAGCAGCGGGCCGGGGAGCACTGAAGCTTTCTTT
CDR3 protein: CASSGPGSTEAFF

clone size: -
V gene: TRBV18
J gene: TRBJ1-1
D gene: -
CDR3 DNA: TGTGCCAGCTCACCCGTCGTGCAGGGCCCATCCCTGAACACTGAAGCTTTCTTT
CDR3 protein: CASSPVVQGPSLNTEAFF

clone size: once
V gene: TRBV7-6
J gene: TRBJ1-5
D gene: -
CDR3 DNA: TGTGCCAGCAGCTTAGGGGGGGGCGGTCAGCCCCAGCATTTT
CDR3 protein: CASSLGGGGQPQHF

clone size: -
V gene: TRBV10-3
J gene: TRBJ2-7
D gene: TRBD2
CDR3 DNA: TGTGCCACCTCCTCTTTAGCGGGAGGGGGCTACGAGCAGTACTTC
CDR3 protein: CATSSLAGGGYEQYF

clone size: -
V gene: TRBV6-5
J gene: TRBJ1-1
D gene: -
CDR3 DNA: TGTGCCAGCACTAGGGATGGGACAATCGCTTCGGCTTTCTTT
CDR3 protein: CASTRDGTIASAFF

clone size: -
V gene: TRBV4-3
J gene: TRBJ2-7
D gene: TRBD2
CDR3 DNA: TGCGCCAGCAGCATACTAGCGGGGGCTAGCGAGCAGTACTTC
CDR3 protein: CASSILAGASEQYF

clone size: -
V gene: TRBV30
J gene: TRBJ1-2
D gene: -
CDR3 DNA: TGTGCCTGGAGTGTACCGACGGGGATACCACGCTACACCTTC
CDR3 protein: CAWSVPTGIPRYTF

clone size: -
V gene: TRBV9
J gene: TRBJ2-6
D gene: -
CDR3 DNA: TGTGCCAGCGGGAGCTCTGGGGCCAACGTCCTGACTTTC
CDR3 protein: CASGSSGANVLTF

clone size: -
V gene: TRBV10-3
J gene: TRBJ2-5
D gene: -
CDR3 DNA: TGTGCCATCAGTGTAAGGGGGAAGGAAGAGACCCAGTACTTC
CDR3 protein: CAISVRGKEETQYF

clone size: -
V gene: TRBV19
J gene: TRBJ1-5
D gene: TRBD1
CDR3 DNA: TGTGCCAGTACCCCGACGGACAGGAATCAGCCCCAGCATTTT
CDR3 protein: CASTPTDRNQPQHF

clone size: -
V gene: TRBV4-3
J gene: TRBJ2-1
D gene: -
CDR3 DNA: TGCGCCAGCAGCCAAGACCCGACAGGTTACAATGAGCAGTTCTTC
CDR3 protein: CASSQDPTGYNEQFF

clone size: -
V gene: TRBV6-5
J gene: TRBJ1-5
D gene: -
CDR3 DNA: TGTGCCAGCAGTTACTCAAGGGACGGTAGCAATCAGCCCCAGCATTTT
CDR3 protein: CASSYSRDGSNQPQHF

clone size: -
V gene: TRBV25-1
J gene: TRBJ1-1
D gene: TRBD1
CDR3 DNA: TGTGCCAGCAGTCGACAGGGGGCGGAAAACACTGAAGCTTTCTTT
CDR3 protein: CASSRQGAENTEAFF

clone size: -
V gene: TRBV20-1
J gene: TRBJ2-5
D gene: -
CDR3 DNA: TGCAGTGCTATGAACAGTGAGACCCAGTACTTC
CDR3 protein: CSAMNSETQYF

clone size: -
V gene: TRBV7-2
J gene: TRBJ1-4
D gene: -
CDR3 DNA: TGTGCCAGCAGCTTGACGGATGCAACTAATGAAAAACTGTTTTTT
CDR3 protein: CASSLTDATNEKLFF

clone size: few
V gene: TRBV19
J gene: TRBJ1-2
D gene: TRBD1
CDR3 DNA: TGTGCCAGTAGTTCGGGACAGGTTAACTATGGCTACACCTTC
CDR3 protein: CASSSGQVNYGYTF

clone size: -
V gene: TRBV19
J gene: TRBJ1-4
D gene: -
CDR3 DNA: TGTGCCAGTAGCGTGTCCGCAAATAATGAAAAACTGTTTTTT
CDR3 protein: CASSVSANNEKLFF

clone size: few
V gene: TRBV7-3
J gene: TRBJ2-1
D gene: TRBD2
CDR3 DNA: TGTGCCAGCAGCCGGGGACTAGCGGGAGATGAGCAGTTCTTC
CDR3 protein: CASSRGLAGDEQFF

clone size: -
V gene: TRBV19
J gene: TRBJ2-1
D gene: TRBD2
CDR3 DNA: TGTGCCAGTAGTATAGATGGTAGCGGGAGTATTCCGTCTTACAATGAGCAGTTCTTC
CDR3 protein: CASSIDGSGSIPSYNEQFF

clone size: -
V gene: TRBV5-4
J gene: TRBJ1-1
D gene: -
CDR3 DNA: TGTGCCAGCAGCTTGGCCGGTCGAACTGAAGCTTTCTTT
CDR3 protein: CASSLAGRTEAFF

clone size: -
V gene: TRBV29-1
J gene: TRBJ1-1
D gene: TRBD1
CDR3 DNA: TGCAGCGTCCATCCGGGACAGGGCACTGAAGCTTTCTTT
CDR3 protein: CSVHPGQGTEAFF

clone size: -
V gene: TRBV2
J gene: TRBJ2-1
D gene: TRBD1
CDR3 DNA: TGTGCCATCGCCCGGGACAGGTACAATGAGCAGTTCTTC
CDR3 protein: CAIARDRYNEQFF

clone size: -
V gene: TRBV11-2
J gene: TRBJ2-2
D gene: TRBD2
CDR3 DNA: TGTGCCAGCAGCTTACTGCTAGCGGGAGCGGACACCGGGGAGCTGTTTTTT
CDR3 protein: CASSLLLAGADTGELFF

clone size: -
V gene: TRBV18
J gene: TRBJ2-7
D gene: TRBD1
CDR3 DNA: TGTGCCAGCTCACCGGGACAGGGGGCGCGGGAGCAGTACTTC
CDR3 protein: CASSPGQGAREQYF

clone size: -
V gene: TRBV4-1
J gene: TRBJ2-2
D gene: TRBD1
CDR3 DNA: TGCGCCAGCAGCCGCCCAGGCCGGGACAGGGGGCGAAACACCGGGGAGCTGTTTTTT
CDR3 protein: CASSRPGRDRGRNTGELFF

clone size: once
V gene: TRBV15
J gene: TRBJ2-7
D gene: -
CDR3 DNA: TGTGCCACCAGCAGAGACGCAGCTTTCACCTACGAGCAGTACTTC
CDR3 protein: CATSRDAAFTYEQYF

clone size: -
V gene: TRBV6-1
J gene: TRBJ1-5
D gene: TRBD1
CDR3 DNA: TGTGCCAGCAGTGGTCCGGGACAGAAAAATAGCAATCAGCCCCAGCATTTT
CDR3 protein: CASSGPGQKNSNQPQHF

clone size: -
V gene: TRBV5-5
J gene: TRBJ2-7
D gene: -
CDR3 DNA: TGTGCCAGCAGCTCCCGGCCTATTAGCTCCTACGAGCAGTACTTC
CDR3 protein: CASSSRPISSYEQYF

clone size: -
V gene: TRBV19
J gene: TRBJ1-1
D gene: -
CDR3 DNA: TGTGCCAGTAGTCCTGTCAGGAGGATGAACACTGAAGCTTTCTTT
CDR3 protein: CASSPVRRMNTEAFF